This TCR beta chain was captured in a study of patients and donors after allogeneic stem cell transplantation (dated by TCRdb to the early 2020s). Trimming removed 5 bases from V and 6 bases from J, leaving 11 bases between the germline ends. The CDR3 numbers 12 residues from cysteine through phenylalanine. The only DNA kept is the CDR3, 36 bases in frame from the first base. The library relied on RT-PCR. This sample was sequenced with a NextSeq 550. TCRdb reran the public reads through fastp at Q25 and MiXCR, keeping productive beta chains. Each CDR3 protein appears once, grouped with its most common genes and DNA. Present in this sample are over 350,000 distinct CDR3 sequences, 16% of which were seen just once. The ten biggest clones cover around 6.8% of the sample. A word on this clonotype: Its antigen remains unidentified. No base qualities exist here, and no much larger clone lies one base off it.

Sequenced: blood, either unsorted or a sorted T cell fraction (not recorded which). This receptor was obtained from a human donor who was either an allogeneic HSCT recipient or a stem cell or donor lymphocyte infusion donor (not recorded which). It is not recorded whose cells these are; they may come from a transplant donor. The sequence links TRBV12-3 or TRBV12-4 to TRBJ2-7, with the D gene too uncertain to name. In nucleotides, the sequence is TGTGCCAGCAGTCAGGATCCCCTCGAGCAGTACTTC. It codes for CASSQDPLEQYF.